These 2 T cell receptor beta chains were all obtained from the same sample, sequenced in a study of T cells after yellow fever vaccination. MiXCR, applied by TCRdb to the 5' RACE reads, yields one record per CDR3 protein. This table holds tens of thousands of distinct CDR3 sequences, 6.5% to 9% found once. Sequences were derived from CD8+ T cells sorted from PBMCs, sampled 15 days after the yellow fever booster vaccination. The receptors originated from a man aged 30 to 39 who received the YFV17D yellow fever vaccine.

Turning to this clonotype: This sequence may be a read error, since a much larger clone differs from it by one base. The chain employs TRBV6-1 and TRBJ2-5; unclear D gene. The V end was cut by 6 bases, the J end by 4 bases, with 15 bases between. The CDR3 extends over 14 amino acids. CDR1 is MNHNS and CDR2 is SASEGT in the germline V gene. In DNA form, the CDR3 reads TGTGCCAGCAGCGCTTTCCAAGGGCGAGAGACCCAGTACTTC. This translates into CASSAFQGRETQYF.

This clonotype was recorded many times. This sequence joins TRBV27 and TRBJ1-3, with a possible D match to TRBD1 (6 bases). Germline V gene data show CDR1 as MNHEY and CDR2 as SMNVEV (reference sequence). The CDR3 is 13 amino acids. Trimming removed 7 bases at V and 6 bases at J, with 13 bases between. The CDR3 sequence: CASTSRTENTIYF. In DNA form, the CDR3 reads TGTGCCAGCACCTCTAGGACAGAAAACACCATATATTTT.